A selection of T cell receptor beta chains follows, all from one sample in a study of blood T cells in healthy people across ages. TCRdb reprocessed the 5' RACE reads with MiXCR, giving one entry per CDR3 protein. The sample lists hundreds of thousands of distinct CDR3 sequences, 20% to 30% occurring once. Another study also made use of these data, one on T cells of mothers and their children.

Specimen: blood. These receptors all stem from a boy between 10 and 17 years old in good health. Both conserved end residues are part of each CDR3. D genes are given only for firm matches. Clone size, where shown, is once, few, many, or a class for clones that have expanded.

d_call	v_call	j_call	clone_size	cdr3_nt	cdr3_aa
NA	TRBV27	TRBJ2-1	NA	TGTGCCAGCAGTGCCCTGGGTAGTCAGCAGTTCTTC	CASSALGSQQFF
TRBD2	TRBV14	TRBJ2-1	few	TGTGCCAGCAGCCAATACAGCGGGAGAGGCAATGAGCAGTTCTTC	CASSQYSGRGNEQFF
TRBD1	TRBV12-3/TRBV12-4	TRBJ1-6	few	TGTGCCAGCAGTTTAAGGAGCCGGGACAGGGCTGACTCACCCCTCCACTTT	CASSLRSRDRADSPLHF
NA	TRBV6-6	TRBJ2-7	few	TGTGCCAGCAGGCTTATGGAGGGGATTACCTACGAGCAGTACTTC	CASRLMEGITYEQYF
NA	TRBV6-2/TRBV6-3	TRBJ2-3	NA	TGTGCCAGCAGTTACTCGGGGAAACTATCCAGCACAGATACGCAGTATTTT	CASSYSGKLSSTDTQYF
NA	TRBV6-2/TRBV6-3	TRBJ2-7	NA	TGTGCCAGCAGTTCTATGCGGGGCGCCTACGAGCAGTACTTC	CASSSMRGAYEQYF
NA	TRBV11-2	TRBJ2-1	NA	TGTGCCAGCAGTATCCAGGCCTCATACAATGAGCAGTTCTTC	CASSIQASYNEQFF
TRBD1	TRBV7-2	TRBJ2-7	few	TGTGCCAGCAGCTTAGTCAGGTGGGAGACAGGGGGCTACGAGCAGTACTTC	CASSLVRWETGGYEQYF
TRBD1	TRBV7-9	TRBJ2-7	NA	TGTGCCAGCACCAGCTGGCGAGGGGGCGACGAGCAGTACTTC	CASTSWRGGDEQYF
NA	TRBV28	TRBJ2-7	few	TGTGCCAGCAGTTTTAGCGGCATCTACGAGCAGTACTTC	CASSFSGIYEQYF
NA	TRBV20-1	TRBJ2-5	few	TGCAGTGCTAGTGGCCAGGGGCAAGAGACCCAGTACTTC	CSASGQGQETQYF
TRBD1	TRBV7-9	TRBJ2-3	once	TGTGCCACTCCGGGACAGGGGAGCACAGATACGCAGTATTTT	CATPGQGSTDTQYF
NA	TRBV29-1	TRBJ2-7	NA	TGCAGCGCGGTTTTGGCCTCCTACGAGCAGTACTTC	CSAVLASYEQYF
NA	TRBV6-2/TRBV6-3	TRBJ2-2	NA	TGTGCCAGCGGCAGGGGCGCTTCCGGGGAGCTGTTTTTT	CASGRGASGELFF
TRBD1	TRBV6-5	TRBJ1-1	NA	TGTGCCAGCAGGATCCCCGGGACAGGGAACACTGAAGCTTTCTTT	CASRIPGTGNTEAFF
NA	TRBV21-1	TRBJ2-6	NA	TGTGCCAGCAGCAAATTCGAGGCTGGGGCCAACGTCCTGACTTTC	CASSKFEAGANVLTF
TRBD1	TRBV7-9	TRBJ2-3	few	TGTGCCAGCAGCTTAGGCCGGGACAGGGGGTCAGATACGCAGTATTTT	CASSLGRDRGSDTQYF
TRBD2	TRBV9	TRBJ2-1	few	TGTGCCAGCAGCCTATCGACTAGCGGGGGGGAGGATGAGCAGTTCTTC	CASSLSTSGGEDEQFF
NA	TRBV7-3	TRBJ2-1	NA	TGTGCCAGCAGCCTGCTGGGGGGAGTTTTGAGGAATGAGCAGTTCTTC	CASSLLGGVLRNEQFF
NA	TRBV7-2	TRBJ1-2	few	TGTGCCAGCAGCACCCCCCGGTGGCACAACTATGGCTACACCTTC	CASSTPRWHNYGYTF
TRBD2	TRBV20-1	TRBJ2-1	once	TGCAGTGCTAGCACTAGCGGCTACAATGAGCAGTTCTTC	CSASTSGYNEQFF
NA	TRBV6-1	TRBJ2-5	NA	TGTGCCAGCAGTGAAGCAGCGCAGACCCAGTACTTC	CASSEAAQTQYF
NA	TRBV4-1	TRBJ1-2	NA	TGCGCCAGCAGCCAACTAAATATAGGAAACTATGGCTACACCTTC	CASSQLNIGNYGYTF
NA	TRBV7-2	TRBJ2-5	few	TGTGCCAGCAGCGCACCCCGTCCGGAGACCCAGTACTTC	CASSAPRPETQYF
NA	TRBV5-1	TRBJ2-1	NA	TGCGCCAGCAGCTTGGATCCGGGTCCAAATGAGCAGTTCTTC	CASSLDPGPNEQFF
TRBD1	TRBV7-9	TRBJ1-2	few	TGTGCCAGCAGCTCGGGGACAGGGTTGGAGGTTGGCTACACCTTC	CASSSGTGLEVGYTF
NA	TRBV5-1	TRBJ2-7	few	TGCGCCAGCAGCCCCACCTGGAGCTCCTACGAGCAGTACTTC	CASSPTWSSYEQYF
NA	TRBV6-5	TRBJ2-7	NA	TGTGCCAGCAGTTATGGACCGGAGTACGAGCAGTACTTC	CASSYGPEYEQYF
TRBD2	TRBV20-1	TRBJ2-7	few	TGCAGTGCTAGCGTCGGACTAGCGGGAGACTACGAGCAGTACTTC	CSASVGLAGDYEQYF
NA	TRBV19	TRBJ2-7	few	TGTGCCAGTAGTGTCACACTAGGTTCAGCCTACGAGCAGTACTTC	CASSVTLGSAYEQYF
NA	TRBV7-2	TRBJ2-3	NA	TGTGCCAGCAGCTTAACGGGGGACCGACCCGATACGCAGTATTTT	CASSLTGDRPDTQYF
NA	TRBV5-5	TRBJ1-4	NA	TGTGCCAGCAGCTTGGGGGCCAGCCGGGTCAATGAAAAACTGTTTTTT	CASSLGASRVNEKLFF
NA	TRBV12-3/TRBV12-4	TRBJ2-1	many	TGTGCCAGCAGTGAAGCTAGTTACAATGAGCAGTTCTTC	CASSEASYNEQFF
NA	TRBV4-3	TRBJ2-1	NA	TGCGCCAGCAGCCAAGATCAGGGACCATACAATGAGCAGTTCTTC	CASSQDQGPYNEQFF
NA	TRBV12-3/TRBV12-4	TRBJ1-5	NA	TGTGCCAGCAGTTTGCGGGTCAATCAGCCCCAGCATTTT	CASSLRVNQPQHF
TRBD2	TRBV7-9	TRBJ2-1	NA	TGTGCCAGCAGCTTAGACGGGGGGGATGCCTCCGACAATGAGCAGTTCTTC	CASSLDGGDASDNEQFF
TRBD2	TRBV28	TRBJ2-3	NA	TGTGCCAGCAGTTTTCCGGGGAGTGGGCTAGCGGAGGTGGGGGACACAGATACGCAGTATTTT	CASSFPGSGLAEVGDTDTQYF
NA	TRBV3-1	TRBJ2-1	NA	TGTGCCAGCAGCCAAGGACAGGTGGGAACCTACAATGAGCAGTTCTTC	CASSQGQVGTYNEQFF
TRBD2	TRBV10-2	TRBJ2-7	NA	TGCGCCAGCAATCTGACTAGCGGGAGTTCCTACGAGCAGTACTTC	CASNLTSGSSYEQYF
NA	TRBV20-1	TRBJ1-1	few	TGCAGTGCTAGAGATTACCTCAGGGCGGGCACTGAAGCTTTCTTT	CSARDYLRAGTEAFF
NA	TRBV27	TRBJ2-7	NA	TGTGCCAGCAGTACTCGGGCCCATACCTACGAGCAGTACTTC	CASSTRAHTYEQYF
NA	TRBV7-9	TRBJ2-2	once	TGTGCCAGCGCCGGGACAGGGTCAGTAGCGGGAGCCGGGGAGCTGTTTTTT	CASAGTGSVAGAGELFF
TRBD1	TRBV13	TRBJ2-7	few	TGTGCCAGCAGCCAACTCGGGACAGCTTCCGAGCAGTACTTC	CASSQLGTASEQYF
NA	TRBV6-1	TRBJ2-3	few	TGTGCCAGCACCTTAGAGTTGGACATCGGCACAGATACGCAGTATTTT	CASTLELDIGTDTQYF
NA	TRBV20-1	TRBJ1-1	few	TGCAGTGCTAGACATGACAGCTTGAACACTGAAGCTTTCTTT	CSARHDSLNTEAFF
TRBD1	TRBV9	TRBJ2-1	NA	TGTGCCAGCAGCGGAGACAGGGGGGTCTACAATGAGCAGTTCTTC	CASSGDRGVYNEQFF
NA	TRBV20-1	TRBJ2-1	once	TGCAGTGCTAGTCCCCTCTACAATGAGCAGTTCTTC	CSASPLYNEQFF
NA	TRBV12-5	TRBJ2-7	NA	TGTGCTAGTGGTTTGCCGGCACGCCCCTCCTACGAGCAGTACTTC	CASGLPARPSYEQYF
NA	TRBV9	TRBJ2-1	NA	TGTGCCAGCAGCCCACTAGCAGTCGATGAGCAGTTCTTC	CASSPLAVDEQFF
TRBD2	TRBV10-3	TRBJ2-7	NA	TGTGCCATCAGTGAGTCTTTCCCGGGAGGTGGATTAGAGCAGTACTTC	CAISESFPGGGLEQYF
NA	TRBV4-1	TRBJ1-4	few	TGCGCCAGCAGCCAAATTTGGGGCCGAGGCGGGCCCTTTGCAACTAATGAAAAACTGTTTTTT	CASSQIWGRGGPFATNEKLFF